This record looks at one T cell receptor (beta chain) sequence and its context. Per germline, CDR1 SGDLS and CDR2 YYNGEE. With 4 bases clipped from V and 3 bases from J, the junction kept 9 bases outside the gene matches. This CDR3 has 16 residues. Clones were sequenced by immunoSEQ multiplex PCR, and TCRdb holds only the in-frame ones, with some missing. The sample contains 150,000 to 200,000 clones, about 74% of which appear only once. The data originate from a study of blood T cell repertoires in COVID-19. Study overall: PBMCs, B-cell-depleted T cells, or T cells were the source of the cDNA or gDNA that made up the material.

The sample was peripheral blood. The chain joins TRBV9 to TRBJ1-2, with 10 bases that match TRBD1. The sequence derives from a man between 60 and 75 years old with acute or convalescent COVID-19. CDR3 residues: CASSINRDRGYYGYTF. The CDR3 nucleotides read TGTGCCAGCAGCATAAACCGGGACAGGGGATACTATGGCTACACCTTC.